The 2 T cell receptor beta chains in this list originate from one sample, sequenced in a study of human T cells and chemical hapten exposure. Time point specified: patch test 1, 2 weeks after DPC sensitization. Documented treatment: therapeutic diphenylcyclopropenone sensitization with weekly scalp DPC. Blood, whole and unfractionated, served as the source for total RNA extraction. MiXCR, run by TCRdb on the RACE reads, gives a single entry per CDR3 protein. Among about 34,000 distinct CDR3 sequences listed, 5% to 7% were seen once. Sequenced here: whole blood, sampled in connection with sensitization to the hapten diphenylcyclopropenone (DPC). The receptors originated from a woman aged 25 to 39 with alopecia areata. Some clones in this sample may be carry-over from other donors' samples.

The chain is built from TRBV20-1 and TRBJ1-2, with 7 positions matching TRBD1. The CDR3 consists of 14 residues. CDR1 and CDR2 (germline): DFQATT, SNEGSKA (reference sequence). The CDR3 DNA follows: TGCAGCCTAGATCATGACAGGGAGAGCTATGGCTACACCTTC. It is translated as CSLDHDRESYGYTF.

The CDR3 protein is CASSQGFAGTNTGELFF. The DNA of the CDR3 is TGCGCCAGCAGCCAAGGATTCGCAGGAACGAACACCGGGGAGCTGTTTTTT. The rearrangement joins TRBV4-3 to TRBJ2-2; D is unresolved. The ends were cut back, 1 base at V and 0 bases at J, with 12 bases in the middle. The CDR3 runs to 17 residues. CDR1 is LGHNA and CDR2 is YSLEER in the germline V gene.